The clone carrying this T cell receptor (beta chain) came up a few times. Time point in this sample: sample taken at primary tumor resection. Frozen PBMC, nontumor lung or tumor provided whole RNA, which was sequenced unsorted. A total of under 80 untreated early-stage non-small cell lung cancer patients served as donors. The source of the sample is a study of spatial heterogeneity in lung cancer. This CDR3 contains 16 residues. Between the trimmed V and J ends, which lost 8 bases and 4 bases, there was a span of 23 bases. The germline V gene has CDR1 SGHTA and CDR2 FQGNSA. Using its own MiXCR run on the 5' RACE reads, TCRdb lists one record per CDR3 protein. The sample records tens of thousands of distinct CDR3 sequences, roughly 13% being singletons.

Specimen: PBMCs, collected at surgery. The chain carries TRBV7-2 and TRBJ2-5; weak D call: TRBD2 (6 bases). This TCR was sampled from a male donor with early-stage non-small cell lung cancer. The CDR3 protein is CASRLEWSRGRETQYF. The DNA for the CDR3 is TGTGCCAGCCGACTAGAGTGGTCCCGAGGGCGAGAGACCCAGTACTTC.